This TCR beta chain emerged from a study of T cell repertoires in cytomegalovirus infection. Study in general: Indications came from public TCR beta signatures; they pointed to CMV infection and to a matching HLA type.

Trimming shortened V by 2 bases and J by 2 bases, and 14 bases separated the two germline ends. This CDR3 has 16 amino acids. Germline assignment: CDR1 SGHDN and CDR2 FVKESK. TCRdb reprocessed the reads via MiXCR and lists one record per CDR3 protein. This sample has some 600,000 distinct CDR3 sequences, with more than 20% found just once. Study results and caveats: There were carriers of CMV plus the relevant HLA, and cumulative public TCR beta family frequency identified them.

Regarding this clonotype: Its target is unknown.

The sequencing input was CD8+ T cells from PBMCs. The chain has TRBV14 and TRBJ2-3; tentatively, D is TRBD2 (6 bases). The source of this sequence is a human donor in good health (CMV status not recorded). Some clones in this sample may be carry-over from other donors' samples. CDR3 residues: CASSQRRGLLTDTQYF. The DNA of the CDR3 is TGTGCCAGCAGCCAACGGAGGGGCCTTCTCACAGATACGCAGTATTTT.